This T cell receptor (beta chain) was sequenced for a study of shared T cell receptors in the human thymus. The CDR3 totals 16 residues. Sequencing was performed with immunoSEQ multiplex PCR; in TCRdb, only in-frame clones are kept and a portion is missing. The table includes hundreds of thousands of clones, over 75% detected once. These sequences were also reported in another study, on human thymus T cells. That work states: It looked as if thymic and blood repertoires used V and J genes in a biased way.

Sample: thymocytes. The receptor was derived from a boy in the first two years of life with a congenital heart defect. The chain joins TRBV21-1 to TRBJ2-3; TRBD2, the table's D call, lacks a check against the DNA. TRBV21-1 is given as a pseudogene. The CDR3: CASSRTTSGRPDTQYF. CDR3 DNA sequence: TGTGCCAGCAGCCGAACGACTAGCGGGAGGCCTGATACGCAGTATTTT.